This T cell receptor beta chain was obtained from a study of T-cell memory formation after mild COVID-19. UMIs and sample barcodes were carried by the TCR alpha and TCR beta cDNA libraries that 5'RACE produced using constant-segment primers. TCRdb itself ran the 5' RACE reads through MiXCR, one entry per CDR3 protein. The sample records 150,000 to 200,000 distinct CDR3 sequences, 11% being singletons. This clonotype appeared a few times. The V gene's germline CDR1 is MNHEY and CDR2 SVGEGT. V lost 5 bases and J 0 bases, leaving 17 bases between the germline ends. The CDR3 totals 17 residues. The source of this sequence is a man between 18 and 29 years old who had mild COVID-19 (a few samples of this study predate the infection). Cell type and time point are not known. Material: PBMCs or a T cell subset sorted from them (not recorded which). The gene calls are TRBV6-2 or TRBV6-3 and TRBJ1-5; D perhaps matches TRBD1 (5 bases). As DNA, the CDR3 is TGTGCCAGCAGTAGACCGGGACCGGCGGGTAGCAATCAGCCCCAGCATTTT. It specifies CASSRPGPAGSNQPQHF.